This T cell receptor beta chain stems from a study of blood T cells in healthy people across ages. Per-sample yields of isolated PBMCs were at least 6.5 million. This CDR3 contains 14 residues. With 0 bases removed from V and 9 bases from J, the gap between germline ends came to 13 bases. Germline lookup yields CDR1 SGDLS and CDR2 YYNGEE. This clonotype was counted ten times or more. Next came a second PCR, run for roughly 6 to 11 cycles, which used a sample-barcoded 5' primer along with a J-beta primer mix. Every cDNA molecule carried a tag from a template-switch adaptor bearing 12 random nucleotides. TCRdb passed the 5' RACE reads through MiXCR, listing each CDR3 protein once. In the table there are around 850,000 distinct CDR3 sequences, around 36% of which are singletons.

The source is a man younger than 35 in good health. The chain joins TRBV9 to TRBJ2-1; tentative D call: TRBD2 (5 bases). Sequencing was performed on blood. The CDR3 DNA is TGTGCCAGCAGCGTAGGGTTGGGGAGCGGTGAGCAGTTCTTC. Encoded protein: CASSVGLGSGEQFF.